A single sample gave rise to the 5 T cell receptor beta chains below, sequenced in a study of cytomegalovirus exposure and HLA in healthy donors. TCRdb's copy holds only in-frame clones and misses some; the assay was immunoSEQ multiplex PCR. The sample yields fewer than 120,000 clones, around 87% seen once. The sample comprised PBMCs. The receptor source for this set is a woman in her 30s in good health and CMV-seropositive.

The chain has TRBV7-7 and TRBJ2-2, with 7 bases that match TRBD1. Germline-derived CDR1 and CDR2 are SSHAT and FNYEAQ (reference sequence). Trimming took 5 bases from V and 1 from J; bases not matched to a gene: 7. The CDR3 has 16 amino acids. CDR3 bases: TGTGCCAGCAGCCGAGGGCGGACAGGGAACACCGGGGAGCTGTTTTTT. Translating it yields CASSRGRTGNTGELFF.

The chain is built from TRBV6-1 and TRBJ2-5, with 9 bases that match TRBD2. This CDR3 comprises 16 residues. Germline lookup yields CDR1 MNHNS and CDR2 SASEGT. V lost 0 bases and J lost 5; bases outside the gene matches: 7. CDR3 region: CASSEAWRGGLETQYF. The CDR3 DNA sequence: TGTGCCAGCAGTGAAGCGTGGCGGGGGGGCCTGGAGACCCAGTACTTC.

The chain uses TRBV6-5 and TRBJ1-1; D not resolved. The V gene lost 5 bases and the J gene lost 1 base, with 11 bases spanning the gap. The CDR3 has 14 residues. The germline V gene has CDR1 MNHEY and CDR2 SVGAGI. Written as DNA, the CDR3 is TGTGCCAGCAGTCGCATAGCCGGGAACACTGAAGCTTTCTTT. Amino acid sequence: CASSRIAGNTEAFF.

The sample holds one count of this clone. This chain connects TRBV29-1 to TRBJ2-5; D unresolved. Trimming stripped 3 bases from V and 2 bases from J, with 7 bases between. From germline, CDR1 is SQVTM and CDR2 ANQGSEA. The CDR3 is 12 residues long. CDR3 sequence reads: CSVDSRQETQYF. CDR3 DNA: TGCAGCGTTGATTCGAGACAAGAGACCCAGTACTTC.

The rearrangement joins TRBV7-2 to TRBJ2-1; TRBD2 aligns across 9 bases. The germline V gene encodes CDR1 SGHTA and CDR2 FQGNSA. The junction had 20 bases not matched to a gene; V was cut back by 5 bases and J by 12 bases. This CDR3 region has 17 residues. The chain's CDR3 is CASSHGSVSGGRRGQFF. The CDR3 DNA reads TGTGCCAGCAGCCACGGATCGGTTAGCGGGGGACGACGTGGGCAGTTCTTC.